This T cell receptor (beta chain) was captured in a study of early T cells in non-severe SARS-CoV-2 infection. At the level of the study: Alpha and beta chains were unpaired, from unsorted whole-blood bulk RNA.

General study findings and limits: Using VDJdb, the matching emphasized anti-spike CD8 responses while missing private and CD4 specificities.

The TCR library protocol attached unique molecular identifiers to the individual cDNA molecules. TCRdb re-called the 5' RACE reads with MiXCR, one entry per CDR3 protein. This table holds about 48,000 distinct CDR3 sequences, over 7.5% found once. Trimming removed 0 bases at V and 6 bases at J, with 11 bases between. The CDR3 has 14 residues. Germline CDR1 and CDR2: SGHVS and FQNEAQ. This clonotype was seen many times. The antigen is not known. The gene calls are TRBV7-8 and TRBJ1-1, with D possibly TRBD1 on 5 matching bases. The TCR was taken from an adult who was a healthcare worker with PCR-confirmed SARS-CoV-2 infection or an uninfected control (not recorded which). Sequencing was carried out using whole blood. This CDR3 is CASSLAGEGPEAFF. CDR3 nucleotides: TGTGCCAGCAGCTTAGCGGGGGAAGGGCCTGAAGCTTTCTTT.